The 15 T cell receptor beta chains in this list originate from one sample, sequenced in a study of blood T cell repertoires in COVID-19. Only in-frame clones appear in the TCRdb table, and some are missing; sequencing was by immunoSEQ multiplex PCR. Found here are 65,000 to 95,000 clones, 70% to 85% of them singletons; the top ten hold around 22%. Sequenced material: peripheral blood. These receptors all stem from a woman between 45 and 65 years old with acute or convalescent COVID-19.

The rearrangement joins TRBV23-1 to TRBJ2-7, with a weak D call TRBD1 (6 bases). Being an ORF, TRBV23-1 has a function that is uncertain. The CDR3 is 16 amino acids. The V end lost 7 bases, the J end lost 1 base, and 20 bases lay between the germline ends. The CDR3 is CASTNTPRGRSYEQYF. CDR3 nucleotides: TGCGCCAGCACCAATACCCCCAGGGGCAGGTCCTACGAGCAGTACTTC.

This chain links TRBV5-4 with TRBJ2-6; TRBD2 matches at 12 bases. Germline values: CDR1 SGHNT, CDR2 YYREEE (reference sequence). Losses at the gene ends were 0 bases for V and 4 bases for J; bases not matched to a gene: 11. This CDR3 is built from 20 residues. The CDR3 bases are TGTGCCAGCAGCTTGGTAAGGACTAGCGGGACATCTCTGGGGGCCAACGTCCTGACTTTC. The encoded protein is CASSLVRTSGTSLGANVLTF.

The J gene is TRBJ1-1, the V gene TRBV6-2 or TRBV6-3; possibly TRBD1 for D (5 bases). This CDR3 comprises 12 residues. The V and J ends lost 6 bases and 6 bases respectively, with 11 bases between them. Germline V gene lookup returns CDR1 MNHEY and CDR2 SVGEGT. The CDR3 DNA reads TGTGCCAGCAGCCGTGACAGTTCTGAAGCTTTCTTT. It codes for CASSRDSSEAFF.

The chain links TRBV18 to TRBJ2-1; D may be TRBD2 (5 bases). The CDR3 runs 15 residues. CDR1 is KGHSH and CDR2 is LQKENI in the germline V gene. V lost 4 bases and J lost 4, with 14 bases in between. The CDR3 DNA reads TGTGCCAGCTCACTCGGACTGGATAAATACAATGAGCAGTTCTTC. It yields the protein CASSLGLDKYNEQFF.

The CDR3 coding sequence is TGTGCCAGCAGTGAGACCGCTCGACTAGCCTACAATGAGCAGTTCTTC. Amino acids: CASSETARLAYNEQFF. The genes are TRBV6-2 or TRBV6-3 and TRBJ2-1, with a tentative D call TRBD2 (6 bases). Trimming left V 5 bases short and J 2 bases short, with 16 bases between. Germline CDR1 and CDR2: MNHEY and SVGEGT. This CDR3 region has 16 residues.

The V and J genes are TRBV28 and TRBJ2-7; maybe TRBD1 (6 bases). CDR1 MDHEN and CDR2 SYDVKM come from the germline V gene. The ends were cut back, 5 bases at V and 3 bases at J, with 20 bases in the middle. The CDR3 extends over 16 amino acids. CDR3 sequence reads: CASSSWSRGGVYEQYF. CDR3 DNA sequence: TGTGCCAGCAGTAGTTGGTCTCGAGGGGGAGTCTACGAGCAGTACTTC.

On this clone itself: Additional DNA sequences in this sample encode the identical CDR3. The rearrangement uses TRBV4-3 and TRBJ2-2; perhaps TRBD2 as D (5 bases). The CDR3 is made up of 16 amino acids. Germline V gene data show CDR1 as LGHNA and CDR2 as YSLEER. The V end lost 2 bases, the J end lost 4 bases, and 14 bases lay between the germline ends. The CDR3 spells CASSQWTGRVTGELFF. The CDR3 coding sequence is TGCGCCAGCAGCCAATGGACTGGTCGGGTCACCGGGGAGCTGTTTTTT.

The rearrangement uses TRBV28 and TRBJ2-7, with 10 bases lining up with TRBD1. V was clipped by 7 bases and J by 7 bases; unmatched bases: 10. The germline V gene has CDR1 MDHEN and CDR2 SYDVKM. The CDR3 has 14 amino acids. In nucleotides, the CDR3 is TGTGCCAGCATCCCGGGACAGGGGATGCAGGAGCAGTACTTC. Translation: CASIPGQGMQEQYF.

The chain combines TRBV9 with TRBJ1-1, with 9 bases identical to TRBD1. Germline CDR1 reads SGDLS; CDR2 reads YYNGEE. Trimming cost V 3 bases and J 5 bases; bases outside gene matches: 5. The CDR3 sequence is 14 residues long. CDR3 nucleotides: TGTGCCAGCAGCGCCGGGACAGGGAGAACTGAAGCTTTCTTT. This encodes CASSAGTGRTEAFF. The full variable domain, in which reference TRBV9 and TRBJ1-1 provide the parts outside the CDR3, is DSGVTQTPKHLITATGQRVTLRCSPRSGDLSVYWYQQSLDQGLQFLIQYYNGEERAKGNILERFSAQQFPDLHSELNLSSLELGDSALYFCASSAGTGRTEAFFGQGTRLTVV.

The chain joins TRBV25-1 to TRBJ2-7; 7 bases map to TRBD1. The germline V gene has CDR1 MGHDK and CDR2 SYGVNS. The CDR3 length is 12 residues. This chain's CDR3 is CAAKGQTYEQYF. DNA for the CDR3: TGTGCTGCGAAGGGACAGACCTACGAGCAGTACTTC.

J is TRBJ2-7 and V is TRBV7-2; TRBD2 is a possible D gene (5 bases). V lost 1 base, J lost 6 bases, and 10 bases lay in between. Germline values: CDR1 SGHTA, CDR2 FQGNSA. This CDR3 is 13 amino acids long. CDR3 in DNA: TGTGCCAGCAGCTTAGTGGGCGGGCCCGAGCAGTACTTC. It encodes CASSLVGGPEQYF.

V usage is TRBV7-8 and J usage is TRBJ1-6; no clear D. The CDR3 is 15 residues long. Germline V lookup: CDR1 SGHVS, CDR2 FQNEAQ. Trimming took 1 base from V and 7 from J, leaving 11 bases between them. CDR3 sequence (DNA): TGTGCCAGCAGCTTAGGGGCAGACGAAAATTCACCCCTCCACTTT. This sequence encodes CASSLGADENSPLHF.

V is TRBV19 and J is TRBJ2-7; D unresolved. The germline gives CDR1 LNHDA, CDR2 SQIVND (reference sequence). Trimming shortened V by 6 bases and J by 1 base, and 10 bases separated the two germline ends. CDR3 length: 13 residues. In DNA, the CDR3 is TGTGCCAGTAGACCGACGGAGTCCTACGAGCAGTACTTC. Its translation: CASRPTESYEQYF.

The rearrangement links TRBV5-4 to TRBJ2-7; 7 nucleotides line up with TRBD1. The CDR3 covers 15 residues. Per the germline V gene, CDR1 is SGHNT and CDR2 is YYREEE (reference sequence). V was clipped by 3 bases and J by 2 bases; unmatched bases: 8. The CDR3 here is CASSSNRDRAYEQYF. The CDR3 bases are TGTGCCAGCAGCTCAAACCGGGACAGAGCCTACGAGCAGTACTTC.

The V gene is TRBV15, the J gene TRBJ2-1, with D uncertain. The V and J ends lost 6 bases and 5 bases respectively, with 8 bases between them. The CDR3 covers 12 residues. The germline V gene has CDR1 LNHNV and CDR2 YYDKDF (reference sequence). CDR3 in amino acids: CATSTSHNEQFF. The DNA of the CDR3 is TGTGCCACCAGTACATCTCACAATGAGCAGTTCTTC. The full variable domain, rest sourced from reference TRBV15 and TRBJ2-1, is DAMVIQNPRYQVTQFGKPVTLSCSQTLNHNVMYWYQQKSSQAPKLLFHYYDKDFNNEADTPDNFQSRRPNTSFCFLDIRSPGLGDTAMYLCATSTSHNEQFFGPGTRLTVL.